These 24 T cell receptor beta chains were sequenced from one sample in a study of pediatric ulcerative colitis (dated by TCRdb to between 2017 and 2020). Libraries came from the immunoSEQ multiplex PCR assay. This is the immuneACCESS table as TCRdb keeps it, with only in-frame sequences that have V and J called. A part of the clones is gone; compared with another copy, unresolved V genes explain less than half, and the rest is unexplained. The sample yields under 70,000 clones; around 86% were counted once. Jointly, the top ten make up over 1.3% of the sample. The sample was blood. The receptors originated from a boy aged 10-17 years who was a control in a study of pediatric ulcerative colitis.

V is TRBV7-8 and J is TRBJ1-1; 7 nucleotides agree with TRBD1. After removal of 4 bases from V and 3 bases from J, the junction contained 2 bases not matched to a gene. The CDR3 sequence is 13 residues long. The V gene's germline CDR1 is SGHVS and CDR2 FQNEAQ. The CDR3 DNA reads TGTGCCAGCAGCTCCGACAGGGACACTGAAGCTTTCTTT. This translates into CASSSDRDTEAFF.

This clone occurred once. The chain links TRBV19 to TRBJ2-3, with D maybe TRBD2 (5 bases). Germline-derived CDR1 and CDR2 are LNHDA and SQIVND (reference sequence). The CDR3 covers 12 residues. V lost 1 base and J lost 8, with 7 bases in between. CDR3 sequence: CASSIGRGTQYF. CDR3 nucleotides: TGTGCCAGTAGTATAGGTCGGGGTACGCAGTATTTT.

The CDR3 nucleotides read TGTGCCAGCAGTAGGGGGTTAAGCTCCTACAATGAGCAGTTCTTC. This codes for CASSRGLSSYNEQFF. This chain connects TRBV7-3 to TRBJ2-1; weak D call: TRBD1 (6 bases). Germline V gene data show CDR1 as SGHTA and CDR2 as FQGTGA. The CDR3 consists of 15 residues. V was pared by 6 bases and J by 0 bases, with 12 bases between.

The V and J genes are TRBV10-2 and TRBJ1-2; the D is unclear. The CDR3 runs to 16 residues. Germline loops: CDR1 WSHSY, CDR2 SAAADI. The V and J ends lost 2 bases and 6 bases respectively, with 19 bases between them. The DNA of the CDR3 is TGCGCCAGCAGTGAGGCGGCAGACGGCTGGGCTAATGGCTACACCTTC. Protein product: CASSEAADGWANGYTF.

The rearrangement links TRBV27 to TRBJ1-6; 7 bases match TRBD1. Trimming removed 11 bases from V and 8 bases from J; junction bases left unmatched: 12. This CDR3 has 14 residues. Germline-derived CDR1 and CDR2 are MNHEY and SMNVEV (reference sequence). The CDR3 nucleotides read TGTGCCGAGAAAAAACAGGGGACGGATTCACCCCTCCACTTT. Amino acid sequence: CAEKKQGTDSPLHF.

This clone was seen a few times. The chain links TRBV29-1 to TRBJ2-7, with D perhaps matching TRBD2 (5 bases). This CDR3 spans 17 amino acids. Germline values: CDR1 SQVTM, CDR2 ANQGSEA. Trimming took 3 bases from V and 0 from J, leaving 21 bases between them. The CDR3 nucleotides read TGCAGCGTTGATGTTTTGGGTGCAAGCGGAAACTCCTACGAGCAGTACTTC. It is translated as CSVDVLGASGNSYEQYF.

This chain uses TRBV27 with TRBJ1-1, with 8 bases fitting TRBD1. Trimming at V came to 6 bases and at J to 4 bases, leaving 13 bases not matched to a gene. This CDR3 region has 16 residues. Germline values: CDR1 MNHEY, CDR2 SMNVEV (reference sequence). The CDR3 loop reads CASRLNPSGGVTEAFF. CDR3 coding DNA: TGTGCCAGCAGACTCAACCCATCAGGGGGCGTCACTGAAGCTTTCTTT.

The chain has TRBV5-1 and TRBJ2-7, with 8 nucleotides matching TRBD1. CDR3 length: 15 residues. Germline V gives CDR1 SGHRS, CDR2 YFSETQ. V was clipped by 4 bases and J by 3 bases; unmatched bases: 9. The CDR3 region has the DNA TGCGCCAGCAGCACTACAGGGGGGAGCGACTACGAGCAGTACTTC. It translates to CASSTTGGSDYEQYF. The variable domain in full, with the rest retrieved from reference TRBV5-1 and TRBJ2-7, is KAGVTQTPRYLIKTRGQQVTLSCSPISGHRSVSWYQQTPGQGLQFLFEYFSETQRNKGNFPGRFSGRQFSNSRSEMNVSTLELGDSALYLCASSTTGGSDYEQYFGPGTRLTVT.

The chain uses TRBV6-1 and TRBJ2-1; 11 nucleotides line up with TRBD1. Germline V gene lookup returns CDR1 MNHNS and CDR2 SASEGT. This CDR3 region has 15 residues. Germline trimming cut 2 bases from V and 6 bases from J; bases unmatched to any gene: 3. CDR3 bases: TGTGCCAGCAGTGAACTCGGGACAGGGGGCAATGAGCAGTTCTTC. This translates into CASSELGTGGNEQFF.

This sequence joins TRBV6-5 and TRBJ1-3; a weak D match, TRBD1 (5 bases). The CDR3 is 15 residues long. Germline V gene lookup returns CDR1 MNHEY and CDR2 SVGAGI. V was trimmed by 0 bases and J by 2 bases, leaving 8 bases between them. The DNA for the CDR3 is TGTGCCAGCAGTTACTCGACGGGGCCTGGAAACACCATATATTTT. Translated: CASSYSTGPGNTIYF.

A single count supports this clone. The rearrangement uses TRBV4-1 and TRBJ1-3; tentatively, D is TRBD1 (5 bases). Trimming pared 1 base from V and 2 bases from J, leaving 12 bases between. Per germline, CDR1 MGHRA and CDR2 YSYEKL. This CDR3 spans 16 amino acids. Written as DNA, the CDR3 is TGCGCCAGCAGCCAAGGTCCAGGGACGCCTGGAAACACCATATATTTT. Amino acid sequence: CASSQGPGTPGNTIYF.

The chain uses TRBV29-1 and TRBJ1-2; a possible D gene is TRBD1 (5 bases). Germline-derived CDR1 and CDR2 are SQVTM and ANQGSEA. The CDR3 has 11 amino acids. V lost 4 bases to trimming and J lost 7 bases, with 10 bases between them. In nucleotides, the CDR3 is TGCAGCGTTGGGCAGGGTGCTGGCTACACCTTC. Its protein is CSVGQGAGYTF.

V usage is TRBV2 and J usage is TRBJ2-1, with D unclear. This CDR3 is 12 amino acids long. Germline-derived CDR1 and CDR2 are SNHLY and FYNNEI. Deletions cut 8 bases from V and 5 bases from J, with 10 bases between. The CDR3 nucleotides read TGTGCCAGCTCAGCAGTCAACAATGAGCAGTTCTTC. This codes for CASSAVNNEQFF.

The genes are TRBV28 and TRBJ1-4; possibly TRBD1 for D (6 bases). Trimming took off 1 base at V and 3 bases at J, with 12 bases between the two ends. Germline lookup yields CDR1 MDHEN and CDR2 SYDVKM. The CDR3 loop spans 16 amino acids. CDR3 amino acids: CASSLFFRGPNEKLFF. The CDR3 DNA sequence: TGTGCCAGCAGTTTATTCTTCAGGGGACCTAATGAAAAACTGTTTTTT.

The chain recombines TRBV6-1 with TRBJ2-2, with TRBD1 as a possible D gene (6 bases). In germline, CDR1 is MNHNS, CDR2 SASEGT. This CDR3 is built from 14 residues. With 7 bases removed from V and 3 bases from J, the gap between germline ends came to 12 bases. Written as DNA, the CDR3 is TGTGCCAGCAAGGTTGCAGGGGACACCGGGGAGCTGTTTTTT. Encoded protein: CASKVAGDTGELFF.

CDR3 loop: CASSIITSSGTAEQYF. The CDR3 DNA reads as TGTGCCAGTAGTATAATTACATCGTCCGGGACAGCAGAGCAGTACTTC. The chain uses TRBV19 and TRBJ2-7; 7 bases match TRBD1. The CDR3 has 16 amino acids. Germline V CDR1 and CDR2: LNHDA, SQIVND (reference sequence). V was pared by 2 bases and J by 7 bases, with 14 bases of the junction left unmatched.

This clone was seen once. The chain links TRBV7-8 to TRBJ2-7, with unresolved D. Trimming removed 6 bases from V and 0 bases from J, with 9 bases in between. CDR3 length: 13 residues. In germline, CDR1 is SGHVS, CDR2 FQNEAQ. In nucleotides, the CDR3 is TGTGCCAGCAGGGATGCGGCCTCCTACGAGCAGTACTTC. Translation gives CASRDAASYEQYF. Drawing the rest from reference TRBV7-8 and TRBJ2-7, the complete variable domain is GAGVSQSPRYKVAKRGQDVALRCDPISGHVSLFWYQQALGQGPEFLTYFQNEAQLDKSGLPSDRFFAERPEGSVSTLKIQRTQQEDSAVYLCASRDAASYEQYFGPGTRLTVT.

V is TRBV11-2 and J is TRBJ2-3, with 12 bases matching TRBD2. V dropped 1 base and J dropped 6; count of bases not matched to a gene: 5. The germline V gene has CDR1 SGHAT and CDR2 FQNNGV. The CDR3 totals 16 residues. CDR3 residues: CASSLVLAGGPDTQYF. The CDR3 DNA is TGTGCCAGCAGCTTAGTGCTAGCGGGAGGGCCGGATACGCAGTATTTT.

The chain couples TRBV7-2 to TRBJ1-1, with 7 positions matching TRBD1. Trimming cost V 5 bases and J 5 bases; bases outside gene matches: 14. CDR3 length equals 16 residues. The germline gives CDR1 SGHTA, CDR2 FQGNSA. The CDR3 nucleotides are TGTGCCAGCAGCCGCGGGGCAACAGGGGTATGGACTGAAGCTTTCTTT. Encoded protein: CASSRGATGVWTEAFF.

The table lists this clone with a count of one. The V and J genes are TRBV5-1 and TRBJ2-5; D unresolved. V dropped 4 bases and J dropped 5 bases, with 12 bases sitting between them. Looked up from germline, CDR1 is SGHRS and CDR2 is YFSETQ. There are 13 residues in the CDR3. The CDR3 is CASSVELEETQYF. The CDR3 DNA follows: TGCGCCAGCAGCGTTGAACTGGAGGAGACCCAGTACTTC.

The chain uses TRBV29-1 and TRBJ1-1; TRBD1 agrees at 10 bases. Germline-derived CDR1 and CDR2 are SQVTM and ANQGSEA. The junction had 4 bases not matched to a gene; V was cut back by 4 bases and J by 2 bases. CDR3 length: 14 amino acids. For the CDR3, the DNA is TGCAGCGTTGGACAGGGGGCGCGTAACACTGAAGCTTTCTTT. Protein: CSVGQGARNTEAFF.

This clone was observed a few times. The J gene is TRBJ2-1, the V gene TRBV4-2; 8 bases map to TRBD2. Germline CDR1 and CDR2: LGHNA and YNFKEQ. The junction had 15 bases not matched to a gene; V was cut back by 0 bases and J by 11 bases. This CDR3 spans 17 amino acids. The CDR3 here is CASSQDDTGTSTLKQFF. The CDR3 nucleotides read TGTGCCAGCAGCCAAGATGACACCGGGACTAGTACCCTGAAGCAGTTCTTC.

This clone has a single count. At one of its ends the junction is not consistent with the germline gene, which may arise from a read error. The J gene is TRBJ2-7, the V gene TRBV27; D remains unclear. There are 13 residues in the CDR3. Per the germline V gene, CDR1 is MNHEY and CDR2 is SMNVEV (reference sequence). The CDR3 nucleotides read TGTGCCAGCAGTGCTTCAGTGACCTACGGGCAGTACTTC. Protein sequence: CASSASVTYGQYF.

This clone was seen once. This chain's CDR3 is CAISGDSVYEQYF. The CDR3 DNA reads as TGTGCCATCAGTGGGGACTCAGTCTACGAGCAGTACTTC. The chain joins TRBV10-3 to TRBJ2-7, with D tentatively TRBD2 (6 bases). Germline CDR1 ENHRY, CDR2 SYGVKD. The CDR3 spans 13 residues. Trimming left V 4 bases short and J 3 bases short, with 10 bases between.